This T cell receptor (beta chain) originates from a study of T cell changes during pregnancy in multiple sclerosis. Sequencing used immunoSEQ multiplex PCR; TCRdb keeps in-frame clones, though not all of them. The sample has about 93,000 clones, roughly 92% seen once. V was clipped by 3 bases and J by 10 bases, with 12 bases between them. Germline CDR1 GTSNPN, CDR2 SVGIG (reference sequence). CDR3 length: 12 amino acids. The material was peripheral blood, obtained after pregnancy. The receptor was isolated from a female donor with multiple sclerosis, enrolled in a pregnancy study. The chain has TRBV30 and TRBJ1-4, with a tentative D call TRBD1 (5 bases). The CDR3 DNA is TGTGCCTGGAGGGGGGGTTGGGGAAAACTGTTTTTT. This translates into CAWRGGWGKLFF.